The 14 T cell receptor beta chains below come from one sample, sequenced in a study of blood T cell repertoires in COVID-19. Clones were sequenced by immunoSEQ multiplex PCR, and TCRdb holds only the in-frame ones, with some missing. The table shows fewer than 350,000 clones, with just over 90% occurring only once. Material: PBMCs or T cells enriched from blood (not recorded which). The origin of the receptors is a woman in her thirties or forties with acute COVID-19.

This clone was detected once. The chain combines TRBV18 with TRBJ2-3; 11 bases are shared with TRBD2. This CDR3 spans 16 amino acids. Germline V gene data show CDR1 as KGHSH and CDR2 as LQKENI. Germline trimming cut 3 bases from V and 0 bases from J; bases unmatched to any gene: 2. CDR3: CASSPIAGGSTDTQYF. The CDR3 nucleotides read TGTGCCAGCTCACCTATAGCGGGAGGGAGCACAGATACGCAGTATTTT. Looking up the rest from reference TRBV18 and TRBJ2-3 gives the full variable domain: NAGVMQNPRHLVRRRGQEARLRCSPMKGHSHVYWYRQLPEEGLKFMVYLQKENIIDESGMPKERFSAEFPKEGPSILRIQQVVRGDSAAYFCASSPIAGGSTDTQYFGPGTRLTVL.

The CDR3: CASNRGNRGEQYF. CDR3 in DNA: TGTGCCAGCAACAGGGGGAATAGAGGGGAGCAGTACTTC. The rearrangement joins TRBV9 to TRBJ2-7; TRBD1 agrees at 8 bases. The CDR3 has 13 amino acids. The junction had 9 bases not matched to a gene; V was cut back by 6 bases and J by 7 bases. The germline gives CDR1 SGDLS, CDR2 YYNGEE.

The gene calls are TRBV19 and TRBJ1-2; 11 nucleotides line up with TRBD1. The CDR3 covers 16 residues. From germline, CDR1 is LNHDA and CDR2 SQIVND (reference sequence). Trimming at V came to 3 bases and at J to 8 bases, leaving 11 bases not matched to a gene. Written as DNA, the CDR3 is TGTGCCAGTAGTATGCTGGGACAGGGGGACTCCTGGGGCTACACCTTC. It is translated as CASSMLGQGDSWGYTF. The entire variable domain, with the rest obtained from reference TRBV19 and TRBJ1-2, is as follows: DGGITQSPKYLFRKEGQNVTLSCEQNLNHDAMYWYRQDPGQGLRLIYYSQIVNDFQKGDIAEGYSVSREKKESFPLTVTSAQKNPTAFYLCASSMLGQGDSWGYTFGSGTRLTVV.

This CDR3 reads CASSLLTGAGETQYF. CDR3 coding DNA: TGTGCCAGCAGCCTACTAACTGGGGCAGGAGAGACCCAGTACTTC. The rearrangement links TRBV11-2 to TRBJ2-5, with D maybe TRBD1 (5 bases). V shed 5 bases and J shed 4 bases, with 17 bases lying between them. Germline V CDR1 and CDR2: SGHAT, FQNNGV. The CDR3 length is 15 residues. The full variable domain, completed using reference TRBV11-2 and TRBJ2-5, is EAGVAQSPRYKIIEKRQSVAFWCNPISGHATLYWYQQILGQGPKLLIQFQNNGVVDDSQLPKDRFSAERLKGVDSTLKIQPAKLEDSAVYLCASSLLTGAGETQYFGPGTRLLVL.

This clone was counted a single time. The V and J genes are TRBV5-4 and TRBJ1-2, with 9 bases aligning to TRBD1. J gave up 4 bases and V 2 bases, and 3 bases lay outside the gene matches. CDR3 size: 14 residues. In germline, CDR1 is SGHNT, CDR2 YYREEE (reference sequence). CDR3 in amino acids: CASSLSTGGYGYTF. The CDR3 DNA reads as TGTGCCAGCAGCTTATCGACAGGGGGCTATGGCTACACCTTC.

The chain employs TRBV2 and TRBJ1-6; 10 nucleotides agree with TRBD1. Germline loops: CDR1 SNHLY, CDR2 FYNNEI. CDR3 length: 15 amino acids. Losses at the gene ends were 4 bases for V and 7 bases for J; bases not matched to a gene: 4. In DNA, the CDR3 is TGTGCCAGCAGTGGTCCGGGACAGGGGAATTCACCCCTCCACTTT. It codes for CASSGPGQGNSPLHF.

This chain uses TRBV6-5 with TRBJ2-5; D may be TRBD2 (7 bases). This CDR3 region has 15 residues. V was trimmed by 6 bases and J by 5 bases, leaving 19 bases between them. The germline V gene has CDR1 MNHEY and CDR2 SVGAGI. The chain's CDR3 is CASSLLGGLGETQYF. The CDR3, as DNA: TGTGCCAGCAGCCTATTGGGGGGGCTTGGGGAGACCCAGTACTTC.

V and J are TRBV19 and TRBJ1-2; 8 bases are a match to TRBD1. V was pared by 6 bases and J by 6 bases, with 6 bases of the junction left unmatched. Germline-derived CDR1 and CDR2 are LNHDA and SQIVND (reference sequence). The CDR3 contains 13 residues. CDR3 residues: CASRPTGENGYTF. Written as DNA, the CDR3 is TGTGCCAGTAGGCCGACAGGGGAGAATGGCTACACCTTC.

The chain combines TRBV28 with TRBJ1-3, with 9 nucleotides matching TRBD1. Germline V lookup: CDR1 MDHEN, CDR2 SYDVKM. The V and J ends lost 4 bases and 2 bases, in that order; junction bases with no gene match: 12. The CDR3 is 18 residues long. CDR3 sequence reads: CASSSPWTGAFAGNTIYF. CDR3 nucleotides: TGTGCCAGCAGTTCTCCCTGGACAGGGGCGTTTGCTGGAAACACCATATATTTT.

The rearrangement uses TRBV6-5 and TRBJ2-3, with 12 bases lining up with TRBD1. This CDR3 region has 15 residues. Looked up from germline, CDR1 is MNHEY and CDR2 is SVGAGI. With V trimmed by 7 bases and J by 5 bases, 7 bases remained unmatched. CDR3 loop: CASTGQGAFGDTQYF. As DNA, the CDR3 is TGTGCCAGCACGGGACAGGGGGCCTTTGGAGATACGCAGTATTTT.

This chain links TRBV6-2 or TRBV6-3 with TRBJ2-7; possible D gene TRBD2, 6 bases. This CDR3 contains 14 residues. The V end was cut by 3 bases, the J end by 6 bases, with 15 bases between. CDR1 is MNHEY and CDR2 is SVGEGT in the germline V gene. The CDR3 here is CASSYWDSFSEQYF. The CDR3, as DNA: TGTGCCAGCAGTTATTGGGACTCTTTCTCCGAGCAGTACTTC.

The chain is built from TRBV28 and TRBJ2-7; 9 positions match TRBD1. The CDR3 is 14 residues long. Germline CDR1 and CDR2: MDHEN and SYDVKM. Losses at the gene ends were 2 bases for V and 8 bases for J; bases not matched to a gene: 7. In nucleotides, the CDR3 is TGTGCCAGCAGTTTACGGACAGGGGATGTAAAGCAGTACTTC. Protein: CASSLRTGDVKQYF.

The genes are TRBV7-2 and TRBJ2-1; 10 bases match TRBD2. The germline V gene encodes CDR1 SGHTA and CDR2 FQGNSA. The CDR3 extends over 16 amino acids. The V gene end was trimmed by 5 bases and the J gene end by 1 base; junction bases not matched to a gene: 5. The CDR3 reads CASSRSGGSSYNEQFF. The CDR3, as DNA: TGTGCCAGCAGCCGTAGCGGGGGGTCATCCTACAATGAGCAGTTCTTC.

The CDR3: CASSAGTSFETQYF. The DNA of the CDR3 is TGTGCCAGCAGCGCCGGGACTAGCTTTGAGACCCAGTACTTC. The genes are TRBV3-1 (or the pseudogene TRBV3-2) and TRBJ2-5, with 9 bases lining up with TRBD2. J was trimmed by 5 bases and V by 5 bases; bases with no gene match: 6. Per germline, CDR1 LGHDT and CDR2 YNNKEL (reference sequence). CDR3 length: 14 amino acids.